This TCR beta chain was captured in a study of T cells after yellow fever vaccination. Germline V gene data show CDR1 as SEHNR and CDR2 as FQNEAQ (reference sequence). Between the trimmed V and J ends, which lost 2 bases and 3 bases, there was a span of 14 bases. The CDR3 extends over 15 amino acids. One entry per CDR3 protein results from TCRdb running MiXCR on the 5' RACE reads. The table lists tens of thousands of distinct CDR3 sequences, roughly 6.9% of them singletons. This clonotype appeared many times. This TCR came from a man in his late teens or twenties who received the YFV17D yellow fever vaccine. The starting material was CD8+ T cells sorted from PBMCs, obtained 5 days after the first yellow fever vaccination. The rearrangement joins TRBV7-9 to TRBJ2-7, with D perhaps TRBD2 (5 bases). CDR3 nucleotide sequence: TGTGCCAGCAGCTTAATCTCGTTGCGGGTCTACGAGCAGTACTTC. Translation: CASSLISLRVYEQYF. Full variable domain (missing parts from reference TRBV7-9 and TRBJ2-7): DTGVSQNPRHKITKRGQNVTFRCDPISEHNRLYWYRQTLGQGPEFLTYFQNEAQLEKSRLLSDRFSAERPKGSFSTLEIQRTEQGDSAMYLCASSLISLRVYEQYFGPGTRLTVT.